Only a few counts were recorded for the clone carrying this T cell receptor (beta chain). Researchers took RNA transcripts and amplified TCR beta CDR3 regions from them. HTBI primers were employed in first-round RT-PCR, then a second-round multiplex PCR followed. TCRdb re-called the multiplex PCR reads with MiXCR, one entry per CDR3 protein. The sample has 500,000 to 700,000 distinct CDR3 sequences; under 45% are singletons. This sample is drawn from a study of Graves' ophthalmopathy and Graves' hyperthyroidism. The CDR3 consists of 14 residues. CDR1 and CDR2 from the germline V gene are SQVTM and ANQGSEA.

The chain employs TRBV29-1 and TRBJ2-7; 10 bases map to TRBD1. The DNA matches TRBJ2-1 better at its end, which makes the J call doubtful. The receptor comes from an adult man with Graves' hyperthyroidism. Sequencing input: peripheral blood or thyroid tissue (not recorded which). DNA for the CDR3: TGCAGCGTTACCGGACAGGGGGTCTACAATGAGCAGTTCTTC. Protein: CSVTGQGVYNEQFF.